The 30 T cell receptor beta chains given below trace back to one sample, sequenced in a study of shared clonotypes between healthy human individuals. TCRdb's table, derived via immunoSEQ multiplex PCR, lists solely in-frame clones and lacks some. The sample lists 2 million to 2.5 million clones; roughly 94% were seen once. Selected positively for CCR7 and CD45RO-negative, naive CD8 cells excluded terminally differentiated effector memory CD45RA+ cells. The sample was naive CD8+ T cells sorted from blood. The receptors derive from a man younger than 35 in good health.

This sequence joins TRBV7-2 and TRBJ2-7; TRBD2 agrees at 7 bases. The germline CDR1 and CDR2 sequences are SGHTA and FQGNSA. Trimming took 8 bases from V and 0 from J; bases not matched to a gene: 7. The CDR3 totals 14 residues. CDR3 DNA: TGTGCCAGCTGCGCCGGGGGGAGCTCCTACGAGCAGTACTTC. Protein sequence: CASCAGGSSYEQYF.

As for this clone: The same CDR3 is also encoded by other DNA sequences in this sample. This chain connects TRBV4-1 to TRBJ2-7; D is unresolved. The CDR3 is 13 residues long. V lost 1 base to trimming and J lost 1 base, with 5 bases between them. Germline CDR1 and CDR2: MGHRA and YSYEKL. CDR3: CASSQVGSYEQYF. The CDR3 region has the DNA TGCGCCAGCAGCCAAGTCGGGTCCTACGAGCAGTACTTC.

The V and J genes are TRBV11-2 and TRBJ2-7, with TRBD1 identical over 9 bases. V shed 1 base and J 3 bases; nucleotides not matched to a gene: 4. The CDR3 has 15 residues. The germline V gene has CDR1 SGHAT and CDR2 FQNNGV. CDR3 DNA sequence: TGTGCCAGCAGCTTAGCACACAGGGGGCTCTACGAGCAGTACTTC. Protein sequence: CASSLAHRGLYEQYF. The variable domain in full, with the rest retrieved from reference TRBV11-2 and TRBJ2-7, is EAGVAQSPRYKIIEKRQSVAFWCNPISGHATLYWYQQILGQGPKLLIQFQNNGVVDDSQLPKDRFSAERLKGVDSTLKIQPAKLEDSAVYLCASSLAHRGLYEQYFGPGTRLTVT.

The rearrangement joins TRBV5-5 to TRBJ1-1; the D is unclear. The CDR3 loop spans 12 amino acids. V dropped 2 bases and J dropped 7 bases, with 9 bases sitting between them. Germline assignment: CDR1 SGHKS and CDR2 YYEKEE (reference sequence). As DNA, the CDR3 is TGTGCCAGCAGCTTAACGGGAGTTGAAGCTTTCTTT. Residues: CASSLTGVEAFF.

The sample holds one count of this clone. J is TRBJ1-1 and V is TRBV6-5; a possible D gene is TRBD1 (5 bases). CDR1 is MNHEY, CDR2 SVGAGI, per germline. This CDR3 has 12 amino acids. Between the trimmed V and J ends, which lost 8 bases and 1 base, there was a span of 8 bases. DNA for the CDR3: TGTGCCAGCGCCGGACAGAACACTGAAGCTTTCTTT. Its translation is CASAGQNTEAFF.

The chain uses TRBV27 and TRBJ2-7, with 8 bases fitting TRBD1. The CDR3 extends over 13 amino acids. V lost 5 bases, J lost 5 bases, and 5 bases stayed unmatched. Germline assignment: CDR1 MNHEY and CDR2 SMNVEV (reference sequence). The CDR3 spells CASSPTGANEQYF. CDR3 bases: TGTGCCAGCAGTCCGACAGGGGCAAACGAGCAGTACTTC.

V and J are TRBV28 and TRBJ1-1; 10 bases are a match to TRBD1. Germline V gene data show CDR1 as MDHEN and CDR2 as SYDVKM. Losses at the gene ends were 8 bases for V and 3 bases for J; bases not matched to a gene: 9. The length of the CDR3 is 15 residues. CDR3: CASGGTGEGDTEAFF. CDR3 bases: TGTGCCAGCGGGGGGACAGGGGAAGGGGACACTGAAGCTTTCTTT. The entire variable domain, with the rest obtained from reference TRBV28 and TRBJ1-1, is as follows: DVKVTQSSRYLVKRTGEKVFLECVQDMDHENMFWYRQDPGLGLRLIYFSYDVKMKEKGDIPEGYSVSREKKERFSLILESASTNQTSMYLCASGGTGEGDTEAFFGQGTRLTVV.

V and J are TRBV7-9 and TRBJ2-5, with 11 positions matching TRBD1. The CDR3 loop spans 16 amino acids. The trim removed 6 bases at V and 2 bases at J, leaving 8 bases unmatched. The V gene's germline CDR1 is SEHNR and CDR2 FQNEAQ (reference sequence). CDR3 DNA: TGTGCCAGCAGTTTTGGACAGGGGGCCGTTCAAGAGACCCAGTACTTC. Translating it yields CASSFGQGAVQETQYF.

The chain couples TRBV30 to TRBJ1-5; D is possibly TRBD1 (5 bases). CDR3 length: 15 residues. Trimming cost V 2 bases and J 0 bases, with 11 bases left between them. Germline V lookup: CDR1 GTSNPN, CDR2 SVGIG (reference sequence). The CDR3 DNA reads TGTGCCTGGAGTCGGGGGGAGGCTAGCAATCAGCCCCAGCATTTT. The encoded protein is CAWSRGEASNQPQHF. Variable domain in full (rest from reference TRBV30 and TRBJ1-5): SQTIHQWPATLVQPVGSPLSLECTVEGTSNPNLYWYRQAAGRGLQLLFYSVGIGQISSEVPQNLSASRPQDRQFILSSKKLLLSDSGFYLCAWSRGEASNQPQHFGDGTRLSIL.

The rearrangement links TRBV9 to TRBJ2-5; 14 bases match TRBD2. Germline CDR1 and CDR2: SGDLS and YYNGEE. CDR3 length: 19 amino acids. V lost 0 bases, J lost 3 bases, and 10 bases stayed unmatched. CDR3 sequence (DNA): TGTGCCAGCAGCGTAGCAGGACTAGCGGGAGGAGGTGAAGAAGAGACCCAGTACTTC. It encodes CASSVAGLAGGGEEETQYF.

This chain uses TRBV5-1 with TRBJ2-5; tentatively, D is TRBD1 or TRBD2 (6 bases each). CDR1 and CDR2 (germline): SGHRS, YFSETQ. CDR3 size: 15 residues. The ends were cut back, 3 bases at V and 5 bases at J, with 17 bases in the middle. The CDR3 DNA is TGCGCCAGCAGCTGGGAAGGGGGAGGTGTTGAGACCCAGTACTTC. It yields the protein CASSWEGGGVETQYF.

V is TRBV19 and J is TRBJ2-7, with 8 bases identical to TRBD1. Trimming at V came to 1 base and at J to 3 bases, leaving 2 bases not matched to a gene. The CDR3 extends over 14 amino acids. Germline V lookup: CDR1 LNHDA, CDR2 SQIVND (reference sequence). CDR3: CASSIGTGYYEQYF. Written as DNA, the CDR3 is TGTGCCAGTAGTATAGGGACAGGGTACTACGAGCAGTACTTC.

V is TRBV7-9 and J is TRBJ2-1; tentatively, D is TRBD1 or TRBD2 (5 bases each). Germline CDR1 and CDR2: SEHNR and FQNEAQ (reference sequence). Trimming stripped 5 bases from V and 8 bases from J, with 19 bases between. The CDR3 has 15 residues. The CDR3 nucleotides are TGTGCCAGCAGCCCCCCCTGGGACCGCAGCGATGAGCAGTTCTTC. Its translation: CASSPPWDRSDEQFF.

V and J are TRBV4-1 and TRBJ1-5, with a tentative D call TRBD1 (5 bases). Germline values: CDR1 MGHRA, CDR2 YSYEKL. The CDR3 spans 15 residues. Trimming pared 1 base from V and 5 bases from J, leaving 12 bases between. This chain's CDR3 is CASSQVGGDDQPQHF. The DNA for the CDR3 is TGCGCCAGCAGCCAAGTGGGAGGGGACGATCAGCCCCAGCATTTT.

The CDR3 is CAWSVRLGTGMKWTDTQYF. The CDR3 bases are TGTGCCTGGAGTGTACGGTTAGGGACAGGGATGAAATGGACAGATACGCAGTATTTT. V is TRBV30 and J is TRBJ2-3, with TRBD1 identical over 9 bases. The J segment lost 3 bases and the V segment lost 0 bases, leaving 16 bases of the junction unmatched. Germline CDR1 GTSNPN, CDR2 SVGIG (reference sequence). This CDR3 has 19 residues.

This clone has a single count. V is TRBV19 and J is TRBJ1-1; D gene ambiguous. The CDR3 sequence is 14 residues long. Deletions cut 7 bases from V and 3 bases from J, with 15 bases between. CDR1 and CDR2 (germline): LNHDA, SQIVND (reference sequence). CDR3: CASKPSVKDTEAFF. In nucleotides, the CDR3 is TGTGCCAGTAAACCCTCCGTTAAAGACACTGAAGCTTTCTTT.

The chain recombines TRBV5-1 with TRBJ2-7; 10 bases fit TRBD1. Trimming removed 0 bases from V and 0 bases from J; junction bases left unmatched: 6. Germline V gene data show CDR1 as SGHRS and CDR2 as YFSETQ. This CDR3 has 17 residues. DNA for the CDR3: TGCGCCAGCAGCTTGGACGACAGGGGGCCGAGCTCCTACGAGCAGTACTTC. Amino acid sequence: CASSLDDRGPSSYEQYF.

V gene TRBV10-2 combines with J gene TRBJ2-1; D gene uncertain. Germline values: CDR1 WSHSY, CDR2 SAAADI. The ends were cut back, 5 bases at V and 1 base at J, with 15 bases in the middle. The CDR3 has 16 amino acids. CDR3 bases: TGCGCCAGCAGTTTGATTGGAGTCGGATCCTACAATGAGCAGTTCTTC. It translates to CASSLIGVGSYNEQFF.

CDR3 residues: CASSRTVLDNEQFF. DNA for the CDR3: TGTGCCAGCAGTCGAACCGTCCTAGACAATGAGCAGTTCTTC. This rearrangement joins TRBV6-5 to TRBJ2-1; no definite D call. Trimming took off 5 bases at V and 5 bases at J, with 13 bases between the two ends. The CDR3 length is 14 residues. The germline CDR1 and CDR2 sequences are MNHEY and SVGAGI.

As regards this clone: The sample contains more than one DNA sequence encoding this CDR3. This sequence joins TRBV7-9 and TRBJ2-7; 8 nucleotides agree with TRBD2. The V gene end was trimmed by 7 bases and the J gene end by 3 bases; junction bases not matched to a gene: 2. The CDR3 has 12 amino acids. Germline V gene lookup returns CDR1 SEHNR and CDR2 FQNEAQ (reference sequence). Written as DNA, the CDR3 is TGTGCCAGCACTGCGGGGGGCTACGAGCAGTACTTC. Translated, it gives CASTAGGYEQYF.

The chain is built from TRBV9 and TRBJ2-3, with 10 bases identical to TRBD2. Unmatched junction bases numbered 7, after V lost 3 bases and J lost 3 bases. Germline V gene sequence: CDR1 SGDLS, CDR2 YYNGEE. The CDR3 sequence is 16 residues long. In nucleotides, the CDR3 is TGTGCCAGCAGCGGAACAGCGGGGGGGTGGACAGATACGCAGTATTTT. Amino acids: CASSGTAGGWTDTQYF. Full variable domain (rest looked up from reference TRBV9 and TRBJ2-3): DSGVTQTPKHLITATGQRVTLRCSPRSGDLSVYWYQQSLDQGLQFLIQYYNGEERAKGNILERFSAQQFPDLHSELNLSSLELGDSALYFCASSGTAGGWTDTQYFGPGTRLTVL.

V is TRBV5-4 and J is TRBJ2-3; 8 bases are shared with TRBD2. The CDR3 spans 15 residues. Germline loops: CDR1 SGHNT, CDR2 YYREEE (reference sequence). The ends lost 2 bases at V and 1 base at J; junction bases unmatched: 3. The DNA of the CDR3 is TGTGCCAGCAGCTTTAGCGGGAAAGGCACAGATACGCAGTATTTT. This sequence encodes CASSFSGKGTDTQYF.

The rearrangement joins TRBV14 to TRBJ2-7; the D is unclear. The CDR3 is made up of 15 amino acids. Between the trimmed V and J ends, which lost 1 base and 3 bases, there was a span of 13 bases. Germline-derived CDR1 and CDR2 are SGHDN and FVKESK. The CDR3 bases are TGTGCCAGCAGCCAAGTCCCAGAAATAAACTACGAGCAGTACTTC. This sequence encodes CASSQVPEINYEQYF.

The chain couples TRBV5-5 to TRBJ1-2; D gene ambiguous. Germline V gene sequence: CDR1 SGHKS, CDR2 YYEKEE (reference sequence). CDR3 length equals 15 residues. Between the trimmed V and J ends, which lost 0 bases and 4 bases, there was a span of 13 bases. The CDR3 spells CASSLDRASIYGYTF. CDR3 DNA: TGTGCCAGCAGCTTGGACCGAGCCAGCATCTATGGCTACACCTTC.

V gene TRBV7-9 combines with J gene TRBJ1-2; D possibly corresponds to TRBD1 (5 bases). The length of the CDR3 is 15 residues. Trimming left V 1 base short and J 2 bases short, with 11 bases between. Germline values: CDR1 SEHNR, CDR2 FQNEAQ (reference sequence). For the CDR3, the DNA is TGTGCCAGCAGCTTAGAGGCAGGGTACAACTATGGCTACACCTTC. Its translation: CASSLEAGYNYGYTF.

The chain joins TRBV6-1 to TRBJ2-7; TRBD1 agrees at 7 bases. Trimming took 2 bases from V and 2 from J; bases not matched to a gene: 9. In germline, CDR1 is MNHNS, CDR2 SASEGT. CDR3 length equals 16 residues. The CDR3: CASSESLSTGTYEQYF. The CDR3 region has the DNA TGTGCCAGCAGTGAATCTCTGTCGACAGGGACCTACGAGCAGTACTTC.

The gene calls are TRBV5-6 and TRBJ2-2, with D possibly being TRBD2 (6 bases). V lost 1 base, J lost 0 bases, and 16 bases lay in between. There are 18 residues in the CDR3. CDR1 and CDR2 from the germline V gene are SGHDT and YYEEEE. The CDR3 here is CASSLFRVSGANTGELFF. The CDR3 region has the DNA TGTGCCAGCAGCTTGTTCCGAGTTAGCGGTGCGAACACCGGGGAGCTGTTTTTT. The complete variable domain, with remaining parts taken from reference TRBV5-6 and TRBJ2-2, reads DAGVTQSPTHLIKTRGQQVTLRCSPKSGHDTVSWYQQALGQGPQFIFQYYEEEERQRGNFPDRFSGHQFPNYSSELNVNALLLGDSALYLCASSLFRVSGANTGELFFGEGSRLTVL.

The chain has TRBV4-1 and TRBJ2-7, with a possible D match to TRBD1 (6 bases). Deletions cut 0 bases from V and 0 bases from J, with 9 bases between. Germline V gives CDR1 MGHRA, CDR2 YSYEKL. This CDR3 region has 15 residues. The CDR3 region has the DNA TGCGCCAGCAGCCAAGAAAGGACAGACTCCTACGAGCAGTACTTC. Its protein is CASSQERTDSYEQYF.

CDR3 sequence: CASSFPRDARKSSGNTIYF. DNA of the CDR3: TGTGCCAGCAGCTTTCCCCGGGACGCAAGAAAAAGCTCTGGAAACACCATATATTTT. The chain combines TRBV7-9 with TRBJ1-3, with D possibly TRBD1 on 5 matching bases. CDR1 is SEHNR and CDR2 is FQNEAQ in the germline V gene (reference sequence). The CDR3 totals 19 residues. V was shortened by 3 bases and J by 0 bases, with 21 bases between the two germline ends. The complete variable domain, with remaining parts taken from reference TRBV7-9 and TRBJ1-3, reads DTGVSQNPRHKITKRGQNVTFRCDPISEHNRLYWYRQTLGQGPEFLTYFQNEAQLEKSRLLSDRFSAERPKGSFSTLEIQRTEQGDSAMYLCASSFPRDARKSSGNTIYFGEGSWLTVV.

As regards this clone: Other DNA sequences of this sample code for an identical CDR3. The rearrangement joins TRBV6-5 to TRBJ1-1; D remains ambiguous. The CDR3 length is 13 residues. Between the trimmed V and J ends, which lost 2 bases and 3 bases, there was a span of 7 bases. Looked up from germline, CDR1 is MNHEY and CDR2 is SVGAGI. In DNA, the CDR3 is TGTGCCAGCAGTTACGGCGGCCACACTGAAGCTTTCTTT. This encodes CASSYGGHTEAFF.